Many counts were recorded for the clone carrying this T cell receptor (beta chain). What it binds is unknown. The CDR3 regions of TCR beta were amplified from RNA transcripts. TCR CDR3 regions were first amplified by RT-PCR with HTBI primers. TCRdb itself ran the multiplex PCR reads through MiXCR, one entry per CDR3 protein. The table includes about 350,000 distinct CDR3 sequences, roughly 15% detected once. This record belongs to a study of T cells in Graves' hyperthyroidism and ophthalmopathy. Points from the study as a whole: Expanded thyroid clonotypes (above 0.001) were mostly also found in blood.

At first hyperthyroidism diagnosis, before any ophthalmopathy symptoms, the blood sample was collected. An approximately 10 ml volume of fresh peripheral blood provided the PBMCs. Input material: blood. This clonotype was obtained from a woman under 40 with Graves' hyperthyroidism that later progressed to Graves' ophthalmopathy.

CDR3 nucleotide sequence: TGCAGTGCTGTTGAGGGGGGTTGGTACGAGCAGTACTTC. Translation: CSAVEGGWYEQYF. V is TRBV20-1 and J is TRBJ2-7; D possibly matches TRBD1 or TRBD2 (6 bases each). This CDR3 spans 13 amino acids. Germline V lookup: CDR1 DFQATT, CDR2 SNEGSKA (reference sequence). The ends were cut back, 5 bases at V and 4 bases at J, with 15 bases in the middle.